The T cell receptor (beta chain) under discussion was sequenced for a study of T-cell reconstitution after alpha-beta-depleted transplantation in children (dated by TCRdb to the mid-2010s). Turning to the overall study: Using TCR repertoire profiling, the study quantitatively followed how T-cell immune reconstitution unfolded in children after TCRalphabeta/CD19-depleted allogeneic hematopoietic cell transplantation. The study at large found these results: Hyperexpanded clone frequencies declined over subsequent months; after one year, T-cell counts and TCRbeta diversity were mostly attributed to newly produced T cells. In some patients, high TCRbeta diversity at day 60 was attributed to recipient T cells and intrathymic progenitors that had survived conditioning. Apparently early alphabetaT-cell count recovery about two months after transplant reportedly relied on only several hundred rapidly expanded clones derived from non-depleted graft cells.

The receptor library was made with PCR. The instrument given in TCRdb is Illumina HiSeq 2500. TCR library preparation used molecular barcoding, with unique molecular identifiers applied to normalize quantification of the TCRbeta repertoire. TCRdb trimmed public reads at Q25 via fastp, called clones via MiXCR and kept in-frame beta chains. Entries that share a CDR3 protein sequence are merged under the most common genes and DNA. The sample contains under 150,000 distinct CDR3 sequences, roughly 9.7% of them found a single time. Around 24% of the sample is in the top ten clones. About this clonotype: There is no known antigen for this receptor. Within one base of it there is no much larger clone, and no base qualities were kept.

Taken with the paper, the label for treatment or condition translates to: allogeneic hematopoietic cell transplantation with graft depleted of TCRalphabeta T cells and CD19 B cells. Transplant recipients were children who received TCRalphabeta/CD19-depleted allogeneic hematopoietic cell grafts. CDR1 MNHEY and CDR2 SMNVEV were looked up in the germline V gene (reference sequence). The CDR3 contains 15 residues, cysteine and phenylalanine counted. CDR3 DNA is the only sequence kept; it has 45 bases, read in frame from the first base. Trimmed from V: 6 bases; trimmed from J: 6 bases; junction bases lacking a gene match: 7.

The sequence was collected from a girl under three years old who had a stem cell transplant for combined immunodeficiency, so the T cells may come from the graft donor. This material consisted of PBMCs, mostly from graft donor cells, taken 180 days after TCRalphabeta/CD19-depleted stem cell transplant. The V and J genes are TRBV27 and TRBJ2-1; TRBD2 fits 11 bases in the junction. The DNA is TGTGCCAGCAGGAAGGGACTAGCGGAACCCAATGAGCAGTTCTTC. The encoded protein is CASRKGLAEPNEQFF.